Listed below are T cell receptor beta chains from one sample, sequenced in a study of shared clonotypes between healthy human individuals. Sequencing used immunoSEQ multiplex PCR; TCRdb keeps in-frame clones, though not all of them. The sample has around 980,000 clones, 70% to 80% seen once; the top ten hold under 0.8%. The material sequenced was memory CD4+ T cells from PBMCs. The source of these receptors is a man between 18 and 29 years old in good health. Some clones in this sample may be carry-over from other donors' samples. The CDR3 runs from the conserved cysteine through the conserved F or W. A D gene is named only where the DNA matches it firmly. Size is stated for part of the rows, as once, few or many counts, or as a class when the clone is expanded.

D gene,clone size,J gene,V gene,CDR3 DNA,CDR3 protein
.,once,TRBJ2-7,TRBV2,TGTGCCAGCAGTACATCCTCCTACGAGCAGTACTTC,CASSTSSYEQYF
.,.,TRBJ1-5,TRBV7-2,TGTGCCAGCAGCGTTCTCGACGGCCAGCCCCAGCATTTT,CASSVLDGQPQHF
.,.,TRBJ2-7,TRBV2,TGTGCCAGCAACTTTAGGGGCAGCGAGCAGTACTTC,CASNFRGSEQYF
TRBD2,.,TRBJ2-7,TRBV5-1,TGCGCCAGCAGCTTGGACGGACTAGCCAACTACGAGCAGTACTTC,CASSLDGLANYEQYF
TRBD2,.,TRBJ2-5,TRBV4-1,TGCGCCAGCAGCCAGTTATTAGCGGGAGATGGAAAGACCCAGTACTTC,CASSQLLAGDGKTQYF
.,few,TRBJ1-1,TRBV10-3,TGTGCCATCAGTGACGGGACCGGCGACACTGAAGCTTTCTTT,CAISDGTGDTEAFF
.,.,TRBJ2-5,TRBV5-6,TGTGCCAGCAGCTTAAGTCAAGAGACCCAGTACTTC,CASSLSQETQYF
.,.,TRBJ1-2,TRBV27,TGTGCCAGCAGCAAAACAGGGTTGCGTGGCTACACCTTC,CASSKTGLRGYTF
.,few,TRBJ1-4,TRBV7-2,TGTGCCAGCAGCCCATGGGGGGGCTCGGAAAAACTGTTTTTT,CASSPWGGSEKLFF
.,.,TRBJ1-1,TRBV7-8,TGTGCCAGCAGCTTAGGAAGGGTTAACACTGAAGCTTTCTTT,CASSLGRVNTEAFF
TRBD1,.,TRBJ1-5,TRBV28,TGTGCCAGCTGCTCCCTGGACAGGGAAAATCGGCCCCAGCATTTT,CASCSLDRENRPQHF
.,.,TRBJ2-3,TRBV2,TGTGCCAGCAGTGAATTCCCTCCCCGCACAGATACGCAGTATTTT,CASSEFPPRTDTQYF
.,.,TRBJ1-5,TRBV6-5,TGTGCCAGCTCAAATAGCAATCAGCCCCAGCATTTT,CASSNSNQPQHF
.,.,TRBJ2-3,TRBV9,TGTGCCAGCAGCGTAGTTCAGGTCACAGATACGCAGTATTTT,CASSVVQVTDTQYF
TRBD2,.,TRBJ2-7,TRBV11-2,TGTGCCAGCAGCTTAGGGACTAGCGTGTCCTACGAGCAGTACTTC,CASSLGTSVSYEQYF
TRBD2,.,TRBJ2-7,TRBV7-8,TGTGCCAGCAGCTTGAGGACTAGCGGGAGGTGGTACGAGCAGTACTTC,CASSLRTSGRWYEQYF
TRBD1,few,TRBJ2-7,TRBV7-2,TGTGCCAGCGGGGATCGACAGGGTGCCCACGAGCAGTACTTC,CASGDRQGAHEQYF
.,.,TRBJ1-3,TRBV28,TGTGCCAGCGGCCCTTTGGGGAATACTGGAAACACCATATATTTT,CASGPLGNTGNTIYF
.,.,TRBJ2-3,TRBV4-1,TGCGCCAGCAGCCCGGGCCGAGCCCGCACAGATACGCAGTATTTT,CASSPGRARTDTQYF
.,.,TRBJ1-1,TRBV7-3,TGTGCCAGCAGCCCCACGGGGGGAGACACTGAAGCTTTCTTT,CASSPTGGDTEAFF
.,.,TRBJ2-5,TRBV7-6,TGTGCCAGCAGCCTACCAGGGGGGAGGGAGACCCAGTACTTC,CASSLPGGRETQYF
TRBD2,.,TRBJ2-1,TRBV7-2,TGTGCCAGCGGCGGGACTAGCGGGAGGGCCCTTGAGCAGTTCTTC,CASGGTSGRALEQFF
TRBD1,.,TRBJ1-5,TRBV5-6,TGTGCCAGCAGCTATGGGGGCAGGGGGCTAGTTAATCAGCCCCAGCATTTT,CASSYGGRGLVNQPQHF
TRBD2,few,TRBJ2-1,TRBV19,TGTGCCAGTAGTACAACCGGACTAGCGGGGAGAGGGCGCGGGGCCAATGAGCAGTTCTTC,CASSTTGLAGRGRGANEQFF
TRBD1,.,TRBJ2-7,TRBV2,TGTGCCAGCACCCTGGGACAGGGGAGCGAGCAGTACTTC,CASTLGQGSEQYF
TRBD2,few,TRBJ2-5,TRBV7-6,TGTGCCAGCAGCTCGACCGGGACTACTAAAGAGACCCAGTACTTC,CASSSTGTTKETQYF
TRBD2,.,TRBJ2-3,TRBV27,TGTGCCAGTCGCAGCGGGGGCACAGATACGCAGTATTTT,CASRSGGTDTQYF
.,.,TRBJ2-3,TRBV7-6,TGTGCCAGCAGCTCCCCCCTAGGCGATAAGACAGATACGCAGTATTTT,CASSSPLGDKTDTQYF
TRBD2,few,TRBJ2-3,TRBV18,TGTGCCAGCTCACCACCAAGACTAGCGGGAGAGGATACGCAGTATTTT,CASSPPRLAGEDTQYF
.,.,TRBJ1-3,TRBV19,TGTGCCAGTAGCCGGTTGAGCTCTGGAAACACCATATATTTT,CASSRLSSGNTIYF
.,.,TRBJ1-2,TRBV28,TGTGCCAGCAGTTTCGGGGACGGCTATGGCTACACCTTC,CASSFGDGYGYTF
.,.,TRBJ2-3,TRBV5-4,TGTGCCAGCAGCTTGGGGGGCAGGGGCACAGATACGCAGTATTTT,CASSLGGRGTDTQYF
.,.,TRBJ1-2,TRBV5-1,TGCGCCAGCAGCTTGGGAGGGGCCCTTGCTAACTATGGCTACACCTTC,CASSLGGALANYGYTF
.,few,TRBJ2-2,TRBV25-1,TGTGCCAGCAGTGACAGGGACACCGGGGAGCTGTTTTTT,CASSDRDTGELFF
TRBD1,.,TRBJ2-6,TRBV18,TGTGCCAGCTCACAGCCCGGACAGGGGGCCTCTGGGGCCAACGTCCTGACTTTC,CASSQPGQGASGANVLTF
.,.,TRBJ1-2,TRBV6-1,TGTGCCAGCAGTGAAAGGCTCAGGCTGGGCGCTAACTATGGCTACACCTTC,CASSERLRLGANYGYTF
TRBD2,.,TRBJ2-2,TRBV5-1,TGCGCCAGCAGCTTGTGGGCGGGAGGCACCGGGGAGCTGTTTTTT,CASSLWAGGTGELFF
.,.,TRBJ1-4,TRBV12-5,TGTGCTAGTGGTTTGGTTCATTCGCTCCTGGGGCAAAAACTGTTTTTT,CASGLVHSLLGQKLFF
.,.,TRBJ2-7,TRBV19,TGTGCCAGTAGTATTACCGGGGCCTCCCTATACGAGCAGTACTTC,CASSITGASLYEQYF
.,.,TRBJ2-1,TRBV28,TGTGCCAGCAGTCCTACTAATCGCGAGCATGAGCAGTTCTTC,CASSPTNREHEQFF
TRBD1,.,TRBJ1-5,TRBV4-2,TGTGCCAGCAGCCAAGATCGGGACAGGGGTGGCAATCAGCCCCAGCATTTT,CASSQDRDRGGNQPQHF
TRBD1,.,TRBJ2-5,TRBV5-1,TGCGCCAGCAGCTTAGGGACAGGGGGCATTTTCAAGGAGACCCAGTACTTC,CASSLGTGGIFKETQYF
.,.,TRBJ1-3,TRBV15,TGTGCCACCAGCAGAGAGTCGTCTGGAAACACCATATATTTT,CATSRESSGNTIYF
.,once,TRBJ2-7,TRBV30,TGTGCCCGGGACACCGGGACATCCACCCAAGAGCAGTACTTC,CARDTGTSTQEQYF
.,few,TRBJ2-5,TRBV6-5,TGTGCCAGCAGTTACGGGGGCCGCCTCGGGACCCAGTACTTC,CASSYGGRLGTQYF
TRBD1,.,TRBJ1-2,TRBV11-2,TGTGCCAGCAGTTTCACAGGGGGCGACTATGGCTACACCTTC,CASSFTGGDYGYTF
TRBD2,.,TRBJ2-7,TRBV11-2,TGTGCCAGCAGCTCCGGACTAGCGGAGGCGGTTTACGAGCAGTACTTC,CASSSGLAEAVYEQYF
.,.,TRBJ1-2,TRBV28,TGTGCCAGCAGTTTTCAGGGGTTGGACTATGGCTACACCTTC,CASSFQGLDYGYTF
TRBD1,once,TRBJ2-5,TRBV2,TGTGCCAGCAGGGACAGGGATCAAGAGACCCAGTACTTC,CASRDRDQETQYF
.,.,TRBJ2-3,TRBV19,TGTGCCAGTAGTATAGTGGAGGATACGCAGTATTTT,CASSIVEDTQYF
.,many,TRBJ1-2,TRBV6-1,TGTGCCAGCAGTGAGACGGTTTCCTATGGCTACACCTTC,CASSETVSYGYTF
.,.,TRBJ1-4,TRBV5-1,TGCGCCAGCAGCTTCGAGGGCTACGGTGAAAAACTGTTTTTT,CASSFEGYGEKLFF
TRBD1,.,TRBJ2-7,TRBV7-2,TGTGCCAGCAGCCTGGTGGGACAGACGTCCTACGAGCAGTACTTC,CASSLVGQTSYEQYF
.,.,TRBJ2-7,TRBV30,TGTGCCTGGAGTCCAGGTGGAGGGCAGTACTTC,CAWSPGGGQYF
TRBD2,.,TRBJ2-7,TRBV5-1,TGCGCCAGCAGCCCCGTAGAAAGCGGGAGCTACTACGAGCAGTACTTC,CASSPVESGSYYEQYF
.,.,TRBJ1-5,TRBV5-5,TGTGCCAGCAGCTTGGAGGTGAGGCAGAATCAGCCCCAGCATTTT,CASSLEVRQNQPQHF
TRBD1,.,TRBJ2-6,TRBV7-9,TGTGCCAGCAGCGCACGGACAGGGGATGCCGGGGCCAACGTCCTGACTTTC,CASSARTGDAGANVLTF
.,once,TRBJ1-3,TRBV5-1,TGCGCCAGCAGCTTGGCCGGACAGGGAAACACCATATATTTT,CASSLAGQGNTIYF
.,.,TRBJ2-7,TRBV7-2,TGTGCCAGCAGCTTAGGGGAGCGGCGCTACGAGCAGTACTTC,CASSLGERRYEQYF
TRBD1,.,TRBJ2-5,TRBV2,TGTGCCAGCAAAGAGGGACAGCAAGAGACCCAGTACTTC,CASKEGQQETQYF